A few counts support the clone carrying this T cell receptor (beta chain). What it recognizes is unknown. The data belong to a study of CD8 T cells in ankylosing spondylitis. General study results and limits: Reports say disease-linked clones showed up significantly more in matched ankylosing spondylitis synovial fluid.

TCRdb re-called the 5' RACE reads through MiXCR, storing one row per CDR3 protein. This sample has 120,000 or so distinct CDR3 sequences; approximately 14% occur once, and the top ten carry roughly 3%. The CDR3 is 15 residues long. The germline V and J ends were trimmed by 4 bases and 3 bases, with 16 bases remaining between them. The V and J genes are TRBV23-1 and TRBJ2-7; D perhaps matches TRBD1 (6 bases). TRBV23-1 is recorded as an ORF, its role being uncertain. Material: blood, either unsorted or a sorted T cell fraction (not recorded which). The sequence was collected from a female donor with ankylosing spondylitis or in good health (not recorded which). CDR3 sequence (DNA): TGCGCCAGCAGTCGATCAGGGACATCAAACTACGAGCAGTACTTC. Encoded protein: CASSRSGTSNYEQYF.